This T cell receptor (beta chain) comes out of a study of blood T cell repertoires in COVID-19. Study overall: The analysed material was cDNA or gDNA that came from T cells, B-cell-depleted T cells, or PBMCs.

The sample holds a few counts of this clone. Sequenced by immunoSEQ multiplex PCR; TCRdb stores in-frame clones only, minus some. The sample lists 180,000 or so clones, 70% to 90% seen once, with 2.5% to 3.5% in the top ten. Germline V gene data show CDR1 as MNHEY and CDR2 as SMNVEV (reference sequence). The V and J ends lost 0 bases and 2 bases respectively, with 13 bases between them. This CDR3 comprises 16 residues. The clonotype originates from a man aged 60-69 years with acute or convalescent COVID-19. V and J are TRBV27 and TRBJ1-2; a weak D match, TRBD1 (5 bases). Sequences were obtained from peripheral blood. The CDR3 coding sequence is TGTGCCAGCAGTTTATCGGGACTAAGGAGAAACTATGGCTACACCTTC. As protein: CASSLSGLRRNYGYTF.